This T cell receptor (beta chain) appears in the sequencing data of a study of neurological immune-mediated disorders. Time point: technical triplicate 2. Each CDR3 protein is one row after TCRdb ran MiXCR on the 5' RACE reads. The data contain about 59,000 distinct CDR3 sequences, 24% of them singletons. This CDR3 spans 13 amino acids. Germline-derived CDR1 and CDR2 are MNHEY and SVGAGI. V lost 2 bases and J lost 7, with 9 bases in between. This clonotype is medium-sized within its sample. The sequence was collected from a man in his sixties with HTLV-1-associated myelopathy (HAM/TSP). The chain couples TRBV6-5 to TRBJ2-1; D is unresolved. Sequencing was carried out using PBMCs. CDR3 sequence (DNA): TGTGCCAGCAGTTACGGGCGCGTGAATGAGCAGTTCTTC. Translation gives CASSYGRVNEQFF.